This T cell receptor (beta chain) was sequenced during a study of low-dose radiotherapy and immunotherapy resistance in tumors. Trimming took 0 bases from V and 0 from J, leaving 12 bases between them. The germline gives CDR1 MGHRA, CDR2 YSYEKL. This CDR3 comprises 16 residues. Both TCRalpha and TCRbeta chains were reverse transcribed with V-gene-specific primers. The TCRs were subjected to amplification over approximately 19 PCR cycles employing a constant-region primer in conjunction with a V-primer adapter. Via MiXCR, TCRdb re-called the reads, giving one row per CDR3 protein. The data contain more than 9,000 distinct CDR3 sequences, about 68% of them seen just once; the ten biggest clones take up about 1.5%.

The receptor comes from a human donor with advanced metastatic prostate, ovarian, gallbladder or colorectal cancer (not recorded which). This table probably holds off-target reads from a library built for another chain. This chain connects TRBV4-1 to TRBJ2-7; the D gene could be TRBD1 or TRBD2 (5 bases each). CDR3 in amino acids: CASSQDWGISSYEQYF. Written as DNA, the CDR3 is TGCGCCAGCAGCCAAGATTGGGGGATAAGCTCCTACGAGCAGTACTTC.